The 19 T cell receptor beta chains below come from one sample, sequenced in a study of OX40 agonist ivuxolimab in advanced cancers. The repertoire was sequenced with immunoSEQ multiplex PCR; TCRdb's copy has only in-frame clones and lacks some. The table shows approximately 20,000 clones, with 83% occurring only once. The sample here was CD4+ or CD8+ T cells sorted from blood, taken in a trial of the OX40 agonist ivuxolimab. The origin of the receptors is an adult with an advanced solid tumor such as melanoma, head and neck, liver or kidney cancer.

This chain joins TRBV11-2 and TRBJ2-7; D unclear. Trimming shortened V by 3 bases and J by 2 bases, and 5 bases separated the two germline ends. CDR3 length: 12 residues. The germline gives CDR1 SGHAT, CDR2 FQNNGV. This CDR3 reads CASSFSAYEQYF. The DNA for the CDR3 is TGTGCCAGCAGCTTTTCGGCCTACGAGCAGTACTTC.

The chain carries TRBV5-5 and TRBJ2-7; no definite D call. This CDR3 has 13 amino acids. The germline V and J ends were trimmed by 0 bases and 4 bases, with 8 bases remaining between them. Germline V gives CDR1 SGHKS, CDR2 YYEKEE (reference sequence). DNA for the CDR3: TGTGCCAGCAGCTTGGGGGTCGGGTACGAGCAGTACTTC. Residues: CASSLGVGYEQYF.

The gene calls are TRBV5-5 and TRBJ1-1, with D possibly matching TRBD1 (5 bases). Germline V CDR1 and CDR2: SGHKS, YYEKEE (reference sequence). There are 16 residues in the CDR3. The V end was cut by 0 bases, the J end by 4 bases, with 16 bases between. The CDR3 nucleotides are TGTGCCAGCAGCTTGGGGGGCTGGTCGGAAGGCACTGAAGCTTTCTTT. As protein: CASSLGGWSEGTEAFF.

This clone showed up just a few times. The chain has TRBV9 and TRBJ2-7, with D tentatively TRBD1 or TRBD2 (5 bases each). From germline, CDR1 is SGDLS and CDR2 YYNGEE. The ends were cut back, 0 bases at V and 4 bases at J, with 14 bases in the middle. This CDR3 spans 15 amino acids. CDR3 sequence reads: CASSVEEGFGYEQYF. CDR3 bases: TGTGCCAGCAGCGTAGAAGAGGGGTTCGGGTACGAGCAGTACTTC.

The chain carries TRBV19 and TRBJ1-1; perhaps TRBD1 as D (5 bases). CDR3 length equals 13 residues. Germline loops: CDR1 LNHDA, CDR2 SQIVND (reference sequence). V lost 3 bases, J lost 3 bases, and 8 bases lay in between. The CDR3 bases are TGTGCCAGTAGTATCGGGGACGACACTGAAGCTTTCTTT. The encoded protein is CASSIGDDTEAFF.

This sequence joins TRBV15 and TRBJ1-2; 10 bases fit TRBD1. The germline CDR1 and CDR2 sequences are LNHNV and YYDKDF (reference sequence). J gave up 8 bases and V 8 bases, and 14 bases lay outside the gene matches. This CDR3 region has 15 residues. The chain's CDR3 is CATHPGGQGLHGYTF. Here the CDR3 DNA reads TGTGCCACCCACCCGGGGGGACAGGGGTTGCACGGCTACACCTTC.

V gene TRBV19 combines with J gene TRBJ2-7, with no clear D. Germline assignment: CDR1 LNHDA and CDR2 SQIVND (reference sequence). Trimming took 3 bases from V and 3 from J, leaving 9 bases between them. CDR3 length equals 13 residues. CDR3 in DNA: TGTGCCAGTAGTATTTCGATGAGCTACGAGCAGTACTTC. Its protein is CASSISMSYEQYF.

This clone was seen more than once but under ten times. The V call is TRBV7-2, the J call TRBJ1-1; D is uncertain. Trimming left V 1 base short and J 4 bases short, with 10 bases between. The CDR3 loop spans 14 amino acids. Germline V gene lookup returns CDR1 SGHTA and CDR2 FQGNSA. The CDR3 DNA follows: TGTGCCAGCAGCTTAGGGTGGGGAACCACTGAAGCTTTCTTT. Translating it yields CASSLGWGTTEAFF.

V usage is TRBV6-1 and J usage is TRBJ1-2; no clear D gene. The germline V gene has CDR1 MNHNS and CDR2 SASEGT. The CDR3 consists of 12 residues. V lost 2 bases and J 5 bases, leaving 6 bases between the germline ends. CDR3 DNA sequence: TGTGCCAGCAGTGAAATCGCGTATGGCTACACCTTC. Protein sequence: CASSEIAYGYTF.

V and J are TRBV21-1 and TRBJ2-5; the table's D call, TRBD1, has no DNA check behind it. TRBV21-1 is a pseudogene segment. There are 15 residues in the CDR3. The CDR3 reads CASSRSTGDQETQYF. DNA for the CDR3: TGTGCCAGCAGCAGATCGACAGGGGACCAAGAGACCCAGTACTTC.

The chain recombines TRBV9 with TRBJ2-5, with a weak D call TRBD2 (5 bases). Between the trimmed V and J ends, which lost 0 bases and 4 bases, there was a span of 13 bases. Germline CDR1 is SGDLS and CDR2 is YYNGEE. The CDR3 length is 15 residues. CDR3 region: CASSVGGLSGETQYF. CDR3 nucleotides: TGTGCCAGCAGCGTAGGAGGGTTGTCGGGAGAGACCCAGTACTTC.

This CDR3 reads CAWRETGQSYEQYF. CDR3 DNA sequence: TGTGCCTGGAGAGAGACGGGACAGAGCTACGAGCAGTACTTC. The rearrangement uses TRBV30 and TRBJ2-7; 7 bases are a match to TRBD1. The V gene end was trimmed by 3 bases and the J gene end by 3 bases; junction bases not matched to a gene: 8. Germline CDR1 is GTSNPN and CDR2 is SVGIG (reference sequence). The CDR3 loop spans 14 amino acids.

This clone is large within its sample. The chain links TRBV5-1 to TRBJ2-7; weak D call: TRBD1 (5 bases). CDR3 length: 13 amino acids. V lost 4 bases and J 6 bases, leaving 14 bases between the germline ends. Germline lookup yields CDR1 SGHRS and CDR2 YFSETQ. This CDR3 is CASSTGPQGEQYF. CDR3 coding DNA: TGCGCCAGCAGCACCGGGCCTCAGGGCGAGCAGTACTTC.

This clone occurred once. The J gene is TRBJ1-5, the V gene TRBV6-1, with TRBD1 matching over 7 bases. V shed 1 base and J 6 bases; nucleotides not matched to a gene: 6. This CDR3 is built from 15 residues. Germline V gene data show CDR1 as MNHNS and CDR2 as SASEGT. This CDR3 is CASSEDTGDVQPQHF. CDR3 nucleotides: TGTGCCAGCAGTGAAGATACAGGGGATGTTCAGCCCCAGCATTTT.

The CDR3: CATKAGGWYTF. CDR3 nucleotides: TGTGCCACCAAGGCAGGAGGGTGGTACACCTTC. The chain employs TRBV6-6 and TRBJ1-2; D remains unclear. The CDR3 has 11 amino acids. Germline V lookup: CDR1 MNHNY, CDR2 SVGAGI (reference sequence). V gave up 10 bases and J gave up 11 bases, with 17 bases separating them.

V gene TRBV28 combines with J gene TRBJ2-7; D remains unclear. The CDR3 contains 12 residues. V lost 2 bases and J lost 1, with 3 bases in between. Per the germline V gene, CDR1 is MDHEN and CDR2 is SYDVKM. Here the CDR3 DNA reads TGTGCCAGCAGTTTAGATTCCTACGAGCAGTACTTC. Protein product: CASSLDSYEQYF.

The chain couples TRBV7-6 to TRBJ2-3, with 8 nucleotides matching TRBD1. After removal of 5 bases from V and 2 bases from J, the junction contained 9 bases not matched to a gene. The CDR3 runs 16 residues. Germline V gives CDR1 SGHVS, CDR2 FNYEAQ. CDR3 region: CASSTGQGPHTDTQYF. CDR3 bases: TGTGCCAGCAGCACCGGACAGGGCCCCCACACAGATACGCAGTATTTT.

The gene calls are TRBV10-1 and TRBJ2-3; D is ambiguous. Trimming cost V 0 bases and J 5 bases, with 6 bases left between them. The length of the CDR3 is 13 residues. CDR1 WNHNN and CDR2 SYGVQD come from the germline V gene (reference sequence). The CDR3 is CASSESIIDTQYF. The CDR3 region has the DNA TGCGCCAGCAGTGAGTCAATAATAGATACGCAGTATTTT.

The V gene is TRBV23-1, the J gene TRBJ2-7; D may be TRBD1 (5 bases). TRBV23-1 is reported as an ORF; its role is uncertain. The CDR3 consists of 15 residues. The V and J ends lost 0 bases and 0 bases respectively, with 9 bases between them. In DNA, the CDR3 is TGCGCCAGCAGTCAATCCTGGCAGGGCTCCTACGAGCAGTACTTC. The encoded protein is CASSQSWQGSYEQYF.